The next 8 T cell receptor beta chains were all read from a single sample in a study of graft-versus-host responses after intestinal transplantation. The authors processed graft tissue to release intraepithelial and lamina propria lymphocytes. The protocol was immunoSEQ multiplex PCR, while the TCRdb copy is restricted to in-frame clones and leaves out a portion. The sample lists approximately 63,000 clones, roughly 90% occurring once. This sample comprised ileum tissue, obtained 350 to 400 days after transplant. These receptors came from a human patient who received an intestinal transplant, so some T cells may come from the graft donor.

The rearrangement links TRBV29-1 to TRBJ2-2; possibly TRBD1 for D (5 bases). Germline V gives CDR1 SQVTM, CDR2 ANQGSEA. The germline V and J ends were trimmed by 1 base and 6 bases, with 12 bases remaining between them. CDR3 length equals 14 residues. The CDR3 DNA is TGCAGCGTTGAAGCCTCAGGGAATTCCGGGGAGCTGTTTTTT. Its translation is CSVEASGNSGELFF.

The chain carries TRBV5-6 and TRBJ2-7, with 13 bases aligning to TRBD2. With V trimmed by 2 bases and J by 8 bases, 7 bases remained unmatched. Germline V CDR1 and CDR2: SGHDT, YYEEEE. The length of the CDR3 is 15 residues. The CDR3, as DNA: TGTGCCAGCAGCTTAGTGGGGACTAGCGGGGACCAGCAGTACTTC. This translates into CASSLVGTSGDQQYF. The whole variable domain, filled in from reference TRBV5-6 and TRBJ2-7, reads DAGVTQSPTHLIKTRGQQVTLRCSPKSGHDTVSWYQQALGQGPQFIFQYYEEEERQRGNFPDRFSGHQFPNYSSELNVNALLLGDSALYLCASSLVGTSGDQQYFGPGTRLTVT.

The V and J genes are TRBV6-4 and TRBJ2-1; D ambiguous. This CDR3 is built from 16 residues. Trimming left V 0 bases short and J 0 bases short, with 9 bases between. The V gene's germline CDR1 is MRHNA and CDR2 SNTAGT. The CDR3 coding sequence is TGTGCCAGCAGTGACTCGTGGAGCCGCTCCTACAATGAGCAGTTCTTC. Translation: CASSDSWSRSYNEQFF.

This rearrangement joins TRBV28 to TRBJ1-6; no clear D gene. Per germline, CDR1 MDHEN and CDR2 SYDVKM. Trimming took 7 bases from V and 3 from J, leaving 7 bases between them. This CDR3 has 13 residues. CDR3 in amino acids: CASTRDYNSPLHF. The CDR3 nucleotides read TGTGCCAGCACCCGGGACTATAATTCACCCCTCCACTTT.

This clone has a single count. V is TRBV6-1 and J is TRBJ1-3; D is ambiguous. Germline V CDR1 and CDR2: MNHNS, SASEGT. V was trimmed by 2 bases and J by 6 bases, leaving 5 bases between them. This CDR3 is 12 amino acids long. The CDR3 protein is CASSEMENTIYF. The CDR3 DNA reads TGTGCCAGCAGTGAAATGGAAAACACCATATATTTT.

J is TRBJ1-2 and V is TRBV5-1; 12 bases fit TRBD1. J gave up 7 bases and V 4 bases, and 5 bases lay outside the gene matches. The germline CDR1 and CDR2 sequences are SGHRS and YFSETQ. The CDR3 length is 14 residues. The CDR3 bases are TGCGCCAGCAGCCCAGGGACAGGGGGCAGTGGCTACACCTTC. Encoded protein: CASSPGTGGSGYTF.

The CDR3 DNA reads TGTGCCAGCAGCTTACGGGGGTATGAGCAGTTCTTC. Translated, it gives CASSLRGYEQFF. V and J are TRBV7-2 and TRBJ2-1; possibly TRBD2 for D (6 bases). With 2 bases removed from V and 8 bases from J, the gap between germline ends came to 7 bases. This CDR3 is 12 amino acids long. CDR1 is SGHTA and CDR2 is FQGNSA in the germline V gene.

V gene TRBV11-1 combines with J gene TRBJ2-1, with TRBD2 matching 13 bases. CDR1 and CDR2 from the germline V gene are SGHAT and FQDESV (reference sequence). The V segment lost 5 bases and the J segment 6 bases; nucleotides outside the gene matches: 4. The CDR3 has 15 residues. The CDR3 nucleotides are TGTGCCAGCAGCGTGGGACTAGCGGGGCGCAATGAGCAGTTCTTC. The encoded protein is CASSVGLAGRNEQFF.